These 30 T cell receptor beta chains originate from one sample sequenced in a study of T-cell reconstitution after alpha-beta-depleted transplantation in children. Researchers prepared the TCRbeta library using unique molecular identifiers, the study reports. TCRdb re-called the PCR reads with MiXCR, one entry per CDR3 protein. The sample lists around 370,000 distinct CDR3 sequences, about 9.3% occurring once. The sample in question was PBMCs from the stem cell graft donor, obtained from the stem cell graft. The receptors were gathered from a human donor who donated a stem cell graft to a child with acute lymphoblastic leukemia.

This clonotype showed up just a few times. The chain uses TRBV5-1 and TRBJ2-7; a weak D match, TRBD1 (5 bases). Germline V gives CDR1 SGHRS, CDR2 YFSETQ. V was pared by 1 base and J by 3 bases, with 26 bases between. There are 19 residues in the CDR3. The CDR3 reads CASSLSFGGDSILSYEQYF. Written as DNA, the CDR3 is TGCGCCAGCAGCTTGTCGTTCGGTGGCGACAGCATCCTAAGCTACGAGCAGTACTTC.

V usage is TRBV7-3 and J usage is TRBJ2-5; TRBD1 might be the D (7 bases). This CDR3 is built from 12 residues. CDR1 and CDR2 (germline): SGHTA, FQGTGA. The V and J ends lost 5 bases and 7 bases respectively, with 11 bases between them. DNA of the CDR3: TGTGCCAGCAGCCCCCAGGGGGGGACCCAGTACTTC. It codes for CASSPQGGTQYF.

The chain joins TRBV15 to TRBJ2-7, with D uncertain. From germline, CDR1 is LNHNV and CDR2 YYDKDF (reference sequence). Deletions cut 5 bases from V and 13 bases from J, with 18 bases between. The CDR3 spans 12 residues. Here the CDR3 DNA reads TGTGCCACCAGCTCATTCGAGTCCCAGGAATACTTC. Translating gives CATSSFESQEYF.

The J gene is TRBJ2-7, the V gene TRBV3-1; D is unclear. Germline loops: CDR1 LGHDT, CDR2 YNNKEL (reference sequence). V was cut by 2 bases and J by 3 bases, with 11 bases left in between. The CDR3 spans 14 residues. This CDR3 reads CASSQRPGNYEQYF. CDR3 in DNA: TGTGCCAGCAGCCAACGCCCAGGCAACTACGAGCAGTACTTC.

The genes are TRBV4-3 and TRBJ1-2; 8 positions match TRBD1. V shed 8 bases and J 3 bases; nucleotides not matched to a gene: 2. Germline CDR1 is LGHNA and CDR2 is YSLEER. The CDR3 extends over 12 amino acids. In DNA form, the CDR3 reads TGCGCCAGCGGGGACAGGTACTATGGCTACACCTTC. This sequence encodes CASGDRYYGYTF.

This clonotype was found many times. CDR3 residues: CSVEGMDGNEQFF. CDR3 DNA sequence: TGCAGCGTTGAAGGCATGGACGGCAATGAGCAGTTCTTC. The chain links TRBV29-1 to TRBJ2-1, with unresolved D. The CDR3 consists of 13 residues. V shed 1 base and J shed 6 bases, with 10 bases lying between them. Germline assignment: CDR1 SQVTM and CDR2 ANQGSEA.

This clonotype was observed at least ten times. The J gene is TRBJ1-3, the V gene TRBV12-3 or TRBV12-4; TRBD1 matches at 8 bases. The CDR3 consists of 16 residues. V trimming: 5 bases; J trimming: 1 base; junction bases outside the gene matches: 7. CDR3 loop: CASSMGQVFSGNTIYF. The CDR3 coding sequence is TGTGCCAGCAGTATGGGACAGGTCTTTTCTGGAAACACCATATATTTT.

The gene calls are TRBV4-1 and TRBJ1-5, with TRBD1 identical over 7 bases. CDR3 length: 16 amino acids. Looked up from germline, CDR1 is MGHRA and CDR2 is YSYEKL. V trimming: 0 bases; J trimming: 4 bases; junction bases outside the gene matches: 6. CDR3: CASSQEAGGINQPQHF. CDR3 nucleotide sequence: TGCGCCAGCAGCCAAGAGGCAGGGGGAATAAATCAGCCCCAGCATTTT.

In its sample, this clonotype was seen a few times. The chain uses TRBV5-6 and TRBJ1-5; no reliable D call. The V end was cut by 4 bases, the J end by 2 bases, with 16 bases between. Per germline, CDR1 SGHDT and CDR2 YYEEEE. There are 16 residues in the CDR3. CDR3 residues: CASSLGLGSGNQPQHF. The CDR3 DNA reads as TGTGCCAGCAGCCTTGGGTTGGGGTCGGGCAATCAGCCCCAGCATTTT. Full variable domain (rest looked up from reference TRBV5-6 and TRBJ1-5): DAGVTQSPTHLIKTRGQQVTLRCSPKSGHDTVSWYQQALGQGPQFIFQYYEEEERQRGNFPDRFSGHQFPNYSSELNVNALLLGDSALYLCASSLGLGSGNQPQHFGDGTRLSIL.

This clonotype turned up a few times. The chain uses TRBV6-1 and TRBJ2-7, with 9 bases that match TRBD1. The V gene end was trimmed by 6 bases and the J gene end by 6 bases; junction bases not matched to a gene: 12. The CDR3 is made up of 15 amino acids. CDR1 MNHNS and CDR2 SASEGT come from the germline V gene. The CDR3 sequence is CASSPSGTGLGEQYF. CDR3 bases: TGTGCCAGCAGCCCTTCCGGGACAGGGCTCGGCGAGCAGTACTTC.

The CDR3 DNA is TGTGCCTGGAGTGTACCGGACAGGGTAGGGCCCAATGAGCAGTTCTTC. It encodes CAWSVPDRVGPNEQFF. The chain employs TRBV30 and TRBJ2-1, with 8 positions matching TRBD1. V gave up 0 bases and J gave up 6 bases; unmatched junction bases: 10. The CDR3 is 16 residues long. The V gene's germline CDR1 is GTSNPN and CDR2 SVGIG (reference sequence).

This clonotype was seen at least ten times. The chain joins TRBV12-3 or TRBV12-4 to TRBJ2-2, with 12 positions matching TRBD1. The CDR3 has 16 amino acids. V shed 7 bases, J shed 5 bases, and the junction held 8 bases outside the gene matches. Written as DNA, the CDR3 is TGTGCCAGCAAAGTGACGGGACAGGGGGCAACCGGGGAGCTGTTTTTT. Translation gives CASKVTGQGATGELFF.

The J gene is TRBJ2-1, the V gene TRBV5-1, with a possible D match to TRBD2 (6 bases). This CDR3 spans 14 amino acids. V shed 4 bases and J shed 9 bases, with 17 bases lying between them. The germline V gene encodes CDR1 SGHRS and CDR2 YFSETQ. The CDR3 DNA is TGCGCCAGCAGCCTGGACTACCCGAGGGGTGAGCAGTTCTTC. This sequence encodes CASSLDYPRGEQFF.

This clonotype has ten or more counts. The CDR3 region has the DNA TGTGCCAGCAGCTTAACTAGCGGGAGTTACACCGGGGAGCTGTTTTTT. Protein: CASSLTSGSYTGELFF. The chain couples TRBV11-2 to TRBJ2-2, with TRBD2 matching 11 bases. From germline, CDR1 is SGHAT and CDR2 FQNNGV. The CDR3 length is 16 residues. V shed 2 bases and J 3 bases; nucleotides not matched to a gene: 2.

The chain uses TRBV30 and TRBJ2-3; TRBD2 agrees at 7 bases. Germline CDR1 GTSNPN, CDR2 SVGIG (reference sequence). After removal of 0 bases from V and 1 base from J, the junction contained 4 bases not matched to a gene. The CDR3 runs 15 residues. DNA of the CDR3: TGTGCCTGGAGTGTAGCGGGACTTGGCACAGATACGCAGTATTTT. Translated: CAWSVAGLGTDTQYF.

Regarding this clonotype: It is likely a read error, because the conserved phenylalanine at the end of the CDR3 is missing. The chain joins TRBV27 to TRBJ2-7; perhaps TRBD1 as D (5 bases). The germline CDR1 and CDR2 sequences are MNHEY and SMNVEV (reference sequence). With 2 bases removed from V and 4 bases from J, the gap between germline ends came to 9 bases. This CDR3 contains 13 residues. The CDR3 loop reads CASSLGRGYEQYL. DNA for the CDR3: TGTGCCAGCAGTTTAGGAAGGGGTTACGAGCAGTACCTC.

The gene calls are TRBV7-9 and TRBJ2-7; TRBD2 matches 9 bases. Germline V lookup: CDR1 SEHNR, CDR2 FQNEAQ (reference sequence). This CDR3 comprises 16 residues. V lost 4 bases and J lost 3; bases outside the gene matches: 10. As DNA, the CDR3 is TGTGCCAGCAGCTCCGTCCAGCGGGAGGTAAACTACGAGCAGTACTTC. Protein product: CASSSVQREVNYEQYF.

CDR3 DNA: TGTGCCAGCAGTAAGACTAGAACTCTAGCCGGGGAGCTGTTTTTT. It yields the protein CASSKTRTLAGELFF. The V gene is TRBV6-1, the J gene TRBJ2-2; a weak D match, TRBD2 (6 bases). CDR3 size: 15 residues. Trimming removed 5 bases from V and 6 bases from J, with 16 bases in between. Germline V CDR1 and CDR2: MNHNS, SASEGT.

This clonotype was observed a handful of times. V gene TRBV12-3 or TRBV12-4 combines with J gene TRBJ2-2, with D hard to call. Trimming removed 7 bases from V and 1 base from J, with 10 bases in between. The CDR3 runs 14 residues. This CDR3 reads CASMLTGNTGELFF. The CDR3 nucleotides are TGTGCCAGCATGCTGACGGGGAACACCGGGGAGCTGTTTTTT.

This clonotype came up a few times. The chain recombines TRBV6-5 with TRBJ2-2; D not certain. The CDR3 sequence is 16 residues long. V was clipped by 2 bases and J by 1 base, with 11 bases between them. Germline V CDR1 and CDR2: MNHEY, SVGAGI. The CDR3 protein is CASSYGRVMNTGELFF. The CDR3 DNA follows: TGTGCCAGCAGTTACGGTCGGGTAATGAACACCGGGGAGCTGTTTTTT.

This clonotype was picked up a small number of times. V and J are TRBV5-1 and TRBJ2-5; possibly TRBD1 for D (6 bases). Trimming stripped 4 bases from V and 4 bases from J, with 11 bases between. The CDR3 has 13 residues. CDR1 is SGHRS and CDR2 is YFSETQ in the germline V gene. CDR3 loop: CASSKQGLETQYF. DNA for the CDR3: TGCGCCAGCAGCAAACAGGGATTAGAGACCCAGTACTTC. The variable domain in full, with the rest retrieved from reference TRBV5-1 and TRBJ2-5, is KAGVTQTPRYLIKTRGQQVTLSCSPISGHRSVSWYQQTPGQGLQFLFEYFSETQRNKGNFPGRFSGRQFSNSRSEMNVSTLELGDSALYLCASSKQGLETQYFGPGTRLLVL.

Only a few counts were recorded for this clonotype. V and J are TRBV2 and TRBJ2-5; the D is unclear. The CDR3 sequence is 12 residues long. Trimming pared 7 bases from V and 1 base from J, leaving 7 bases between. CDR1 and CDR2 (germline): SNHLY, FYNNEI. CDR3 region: CASKRGQETQYF. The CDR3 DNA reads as TGTGCCAGCAAACGTGGCCAAGAGACCCAGTACTTC.

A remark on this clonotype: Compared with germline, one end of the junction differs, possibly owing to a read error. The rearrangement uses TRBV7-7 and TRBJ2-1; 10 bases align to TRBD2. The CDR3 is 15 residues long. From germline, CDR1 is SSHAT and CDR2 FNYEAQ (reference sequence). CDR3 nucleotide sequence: TGTGCTAGCAGCCTTATGGCTAGCGGGGGCAATGAGCAGTTCTTC. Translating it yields CASSLMASGGNEQFF.

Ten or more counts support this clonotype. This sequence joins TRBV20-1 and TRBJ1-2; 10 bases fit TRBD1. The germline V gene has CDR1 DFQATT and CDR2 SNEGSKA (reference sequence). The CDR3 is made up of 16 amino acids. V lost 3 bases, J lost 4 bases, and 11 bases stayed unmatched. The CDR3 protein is CSARGAGTGDLYGYTF. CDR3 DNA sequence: TGCAGTGCTAGGGGGGCCGGGACAGGGGATCTCTATGGCTACACCTTC.

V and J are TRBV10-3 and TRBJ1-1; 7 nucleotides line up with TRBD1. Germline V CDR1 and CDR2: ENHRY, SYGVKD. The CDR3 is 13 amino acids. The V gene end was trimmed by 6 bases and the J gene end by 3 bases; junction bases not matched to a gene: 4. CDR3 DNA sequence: TGTGCCATCAGGGTAACAGGGGACACTGAAGCTTTCTTT. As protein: CAIRVTGDTEAFF.

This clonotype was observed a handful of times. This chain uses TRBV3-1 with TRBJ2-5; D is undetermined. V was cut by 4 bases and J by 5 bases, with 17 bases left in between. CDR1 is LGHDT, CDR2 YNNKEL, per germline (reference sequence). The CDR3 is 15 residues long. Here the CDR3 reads CASSPRLGRGETQYF. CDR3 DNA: TGTGCCAGCAGCCCGCGGCTGGGAAGAGGCGAGACCCAGTACTTC.

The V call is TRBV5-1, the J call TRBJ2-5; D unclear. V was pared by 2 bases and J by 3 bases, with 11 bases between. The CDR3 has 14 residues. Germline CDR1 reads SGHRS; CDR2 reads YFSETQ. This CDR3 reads CASSFRVRKETQYF. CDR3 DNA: TGCGCCAGCAGCTTTAGGGTACGGAAAGAGACCCAGTACTTC. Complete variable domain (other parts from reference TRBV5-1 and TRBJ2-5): KAGVTQTPRYLIKTRGQQVTLSCSPISGHRSVSWYQQTPGQGLQFLFEYFSETQRNKGNFPGRFSGRQFSNSRSEMNVSTLELGDSALYLCASSFRVRKETQYFGPGTRLLVL.

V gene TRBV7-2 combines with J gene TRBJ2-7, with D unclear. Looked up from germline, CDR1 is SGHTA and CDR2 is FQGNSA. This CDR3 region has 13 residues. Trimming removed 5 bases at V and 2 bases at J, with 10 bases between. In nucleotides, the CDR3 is TGTGCCAGCAGCCCTTGGGTAGCCTACGAGCAGTACTTC. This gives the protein CASSPWVAYEQYF.

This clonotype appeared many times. CDR3 protein: CSATGLAIYEQYF. The CDR3 nucleotides read TGCAGTGCTACCGGACTAGCGATCTACGAGCAGTACTTC. The gene calls are TRBV20-1 and TRBJ2-7; 9 positions agree with TRBD2. Germline lookup yields CDR1 DFQATT and CDR2 SNEGSKA (reference sequence). V was clipped by 4 bases and J by 3 bases; unmatched bases: 4. This CDR3 has 13 amino acids.

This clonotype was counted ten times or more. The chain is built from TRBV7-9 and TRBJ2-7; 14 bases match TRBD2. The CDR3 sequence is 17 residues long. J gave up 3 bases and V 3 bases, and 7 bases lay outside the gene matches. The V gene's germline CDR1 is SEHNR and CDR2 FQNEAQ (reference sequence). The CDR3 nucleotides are TGTGCCAGCAGCTTTGCCTCCGGGACTAGCGGGAGCTACGAGCAGTACTTC. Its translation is CASSFASGTSGSYEQYF.